This is a list of T cell receptor beta chains from one sample in a study of blood T cell repertoires in COVID-19. The table came from immunoSEQ multiplex PCR; TCRdb's copy has only in-frame clones and leaves some out. Among 90,000 to 110,000 clones listed, 80% were seen once. Sequenced: peripheral blood. These TCRs come from a human donor in a cohort sampled during active or convalescent COVID-19. Each CDR3 is given with its conserved first and last residue. A D gene is named only where the DNA matches it firmly. The size entry is marked missing in some rows and otherwise reads once, few, many or a size class.

-	-	TRBV30	13	TRBJ2-7	CAWSVGGAREQYF	TGTGCCTGGAGTGTGGGGGGGGCGCGGGAGCAGTACTTC
-	-	TRBV29-1	12	TRBJ2-4	CSATVAKNIQYF	TGCAGCGCGACTGTGGCCAAAAACATTCAGTACTTC
few	-	TRBV28	15	TRBJ2-7	CASSLPGTAVYEQYF	TGTGCCAGCAGTTTGCCGGGAACAGCGGTCTACGAGCAGTACTTC
-	TRBD2	TRBV29-1	13	TRBJ2-7	CSVGRGAPYEQYF	TGCAGCGTTGGGCGGGGGGCCCCCTACGAGCAGTACTTC
-	-	TRBV6-5	16	TRBJ1-5	CASSYSKRGANQPQHF	TGTGCCAGCAGTTACTCGAAACGTGGGGCCAATCAGCCCCAGCATTTT
-	-	TRBV7-2	15	TRBJ1-1	CASSLTGNLNTEAFF	TGTGCCAGCAGCTTAACGGGGAACTTGAACACTGAAGCTTTCTTT
-	TRBD2	TRBV7-6	17	TRBJ2-5	CASSLPAGGLGLVTQYF	TGTGCCAGCAGCTTACCAGCGGGAGGGCTCGGATTAGTGACCCAGTACTTC
once	-	TRBV7-2	14	TRBJ2-5	CASSLALATETQYF	TGTGCCAGCAGCTTAGCGCTAGCGACAGAGACCCAGTACTTC
-	-	TRBV7-9	15	TRBJ1-2	CASSVGRGRTYGYTF	TGTGCCAGCAGCGTGGGGCGGGGACGGACCTATGGCTACACCTTC
-	TRBD2	TRBV11-3	16	TRBJ2-3	CASSFGLAGGRSPQYF	TGTGCCAGCAGCTTCGGACTAGCGGGGGGAAGGAGCCCGCAGTATTTT
-	-	TRBV6-2/TRBV6-3	16	TRBJ1-2	CASSSLPWRLVYGYTF	TGTGCCAGCAGCTCTCTACCTTGGCGGCTAGTCTATGGCTACACCTTC
-	-	TRBV7-8	15	TRBJ1-1	CARSLFRGGRAEAFF	TGTGCCCGCAGCTTATTCCGGGGGGGGAGGGCTGAAGCTTTCTTT